These 7 T cell receptor beta chains came from one sample sequenced in a study of monozygotic twins with inflammatory bowel disease. With the 5' RACE reads reprocessed, TCRdb shows one record per CDR3 protein and no DNA. This table lists about 140,000 distinct CDR3 sequences. Sequencing used blood. The receptors come from a human donor with ulcerative colitis or Crohn's disease, or a healthy co-twin of an affected twin (not recorded which).

The chain recombines TRBV4-1 with TRBJ1-3. Germline V gene data show CDR1 as MGHRA and CDR2 as YSYEKL. The CDR3 runs 17 residues. The CDR3 reads CASSQDNSGFSGNTIYF.

The V gene is TRBV4-2, the J gene TRBJ2-7; there is no DNA to check the TCRdb D call of TRBD1. The CDR3 sequence is 15 residues long. Germline V gene sequence: CDR1 LGHNA, CDR2 YNFKEQ. CDR3 region: CASSQDRSRVLVQYF.

The J gene is TRBJ1-6, the V gene TRBV5-1. Germline values: CDR1 SGHRS, CDR2 YFSETQ. CDR3 length equals 16 residues. CDR3 sequence reads: CASSLAAGASNSPLHF.

The V call is TRBV7-3, the J call TRBJ1-3; no DNA is available, so the TRBD1 call from TCRdb remains unchecked. The germline CDR1 and CDR2 sequences are SGHTA and FQGTGA. This CDR3 has 16 amino acids. CDR3: CASSLMGPVSGNTIYF.

The gene calls are TRBV7-6 and TRBJ1-1; TCRdb's assignment of TRBD1 cannot be checked, as there is no DNA. Germline CDR1 SGHVS, CDR2 FNYEAQ. The length of the CDR3 is 14 residues. CDR3: CASSGRGVWTEAFF.

The gene calls are TRBV15 and TRBJ2-7. In germline, CDR1 is LNHNV, CDR2 YYDKDF (reference sequence). CDR3 size: 16 residues. CDR3 loop: CATSRGSRPSDYEQYF. The full variable domain, with the rest looked up from reference TRBV15 and TRBJ2-7, is DAMVIQNPRYQVTQFGKPVTLSCSQTLNHNVMYWYQQKSSQAPKLLFHYYDKDFNNEADTPDNFQSRRPNTSFCFLDIRSPGLGDTAMYLCATSRGSRPSDYEQYFGPGTRLTVT.

The chain joins TRBV15 to TRBJ1-3. Germline loops: CDR1 LNHNV, CDR2 YYDKDF (reference sequence). This CDR3 comprises 14 residues. The CDR3 sequence: CATSGRVSGNTIYF.